The 17 T cell receptor beta chains below were found in one sample sequenced in a study of CD8 T cells in ankylosing spondylitis. Regarding the study as a whole: Blood of patients with ankylosing spondylitis appeared to be characterized by a TCR beta motif of several highly homologous variants.

These TCRs are of unknown antigen specificity. Using its own MiXCR run on the 5' RACE reads, TCRdb lists one record per CDR3 protein. The repertoire consists of roughly 300,000 distinct CDR3 sequences, with 8% occurring once and the leading ten covering about 15%. The sequencing sample was made of blood, either unsorted or a sorted T cell fraction (not recorded which). These receptor sequences come from a male donor with ankylosing spondylitis.

This clonotype was detected ten times or more. The chain carries TRBV7-9 and TRBJ2-1, with TRBD2 matching 9 bases. This CDR3 comprises 16 residues. Trimming at V came to 3 bases and at J to 8 bases, leaving 11 bases not matched to a gene. Germline loops: CDR1 SEHNR, CDR2 FQNEAQ (reference sequence). CDR3 sequence reads: CASSLDSGSDADEQFF. The CDR3 region has the DNA TGTGCCAGCAGCTTGGATAGCGGGAGTGATGCCGATGAGCAGTTCTTC.

This clonotype has ten or more counts. This chain links TRBV2 with TRBJ2-1; D unresolved. The V and J ends lost 6 bases and 4 bases respectively, with 16 bases between them. The CDR3 covers 15 residues. Per germline, CDR1 SNHLY and CDR2 FYNNEI. The chain's CDR3 is CASRLGIGKYNEQFF. CDR3 bases: TGTGCCAGCAGGCTAGGGATTGGAAAGTACAATGAGCAGTTCTTC.

This clonotype was found many times. V and J are TRBV19 and TRBJ2-7, with no clear D. The CDR3 length is 15 residues. The V gene's germline CDR1 is LNHDA and CDR2 SQIVND (reference sequence). V lost 7 bases to trimming and J lost 1 base, with 17 bases between them. DNA of the CDR3: TGTGCCAGTAAATTCAAGGCAGGAATTTCCTACGAGCAGTACTTC. This gives the protein CASKFKAGISYEQYF.

The chain has TRBV28 and TRBJ2-7, with 7 bases matching TRBD2. The junction had 4 bases not matched to a gene; V was cut back by 5 bases and J by 3 bases. In germline, CDR1 is MDHEN, CDR2 SYDVKM. This CDR3 spans 13 amino acids. CDR3 residues: CASSRLAVYEQYF. The DNA for the CDR3 is TGTGCCAGCAGTCGGCTAGCGGTCTACGAGCAGTACTTC.

This chain links TRBV4-1 with TRBJ2-1; the match to TRBD1 covers 7 bases. J was trimmed by 7 bases and V by 2 bases; bases with no gene match: 11. The CDR3 extends over 16 amino acids. Germline loops: CDR1 MGHRA, CDR2 YSYEKL. The chain's CDR3 is CASSQWVGGPWNEQFF. The DNA for the CDR3 is TGCGCCAGCAGCCAATGGGTAGGGGGCCCTTGGAATGAGCAGTTCTTC.

This clonotype was picked up many times. This sequence joins TRBV5-1 and TRBJ2-1, with 13 nucleotides matching TRBD2. This CDR3 has 17 residues. Trimming at V came to 4 bases and at J to 4 bases, leaving 8 bases not matched to a gene. Germline V CDR1 and CDR2: SGHRS, YFSETQ. The CDR3 nucleotides are TGCGCCAGCAGCATAGGGACTAGCGGGACAACGTACAATGAGCAGTTCTTC. Amino acids: CASSIGTSGTTYNEQFF.

This clonotype was counted between two and nine times. The V and J genes are TRBV5-6 and TRBJ2-1, with D uncertain. Trimming took off 0 bases at V and 7 bases at J, with 8 bases between the two ends. The V gene's germline CDR1 is SGHDT and CDR2 YYEEEE. The length of the CDR3 is 13 residues. This CDR3 is CASSLAGSNEQFF. DNA for the CDR3: TGTGCCAGCAGCTTGGCAGGCTCAAATGAGCAGTTCTTC.

Turning to this clonotype: This could be a read error, since a much larger clone is one nucleotide away. The V gene is TRBV29-1, the J gene TRBJ2-7; TRBD2 is a possible D gene (6 bases). The CDR3 consists of 13 residues. Germline loops: CDR1 SQVTM, CDR2 ANQGSEA. V was clipped by 6 bases and J by 2 bases, with 14 bases between them. CDR3 sequence reads: CSVAPSDPYEQYF. CDR3 sequence (DNA): TGCAGCGTCGCTCCTAGCGACCCCTACGAGCAGTACTTC.

This clonotype came up many times. This rearrangement joins TRBV28 to TRBJ1-6; no firm D call. Between the trimmed V and J ends, which lost 5 bases and 3 bases, there was a span of 8 bases. This CDR3 is 14 amino acids long. Germline V lookup: CDR1 MDHEN, CDR2 SYDVKM. CDR3 sequence: CASSPRNYNSPLHF. The CDR3 DNA reads as TGTGCCAGCAGTCCTAGGAACTATAATTCACCCCTCCACTTT. Based on the CDR3 plus reference TRBV28 and TRBJ1-6, the full variable domain is DVKVTQSSRYLVKRTGEKVFLECVQDMDHENMFWYRQDPGLGLRLIYFSYDVKMKEKGDIPEGYSVSREKKERFSLILESASTNQTSMYLCASSPRNYNSPLHFGNGTRLTVT.

The chain couples TRBV10-3 to TRBJ1-1; the match to TRBD1 covers 10 bases. After removal of 6 bases from V and 4 bases from J, the junction contained 11 bases not matched to a gene. The CDR3 length is 16 residues. CDR1 and CDR2 from the germline V gene are ENHRY and SYGVKD. CDR3 amino acids: CAIRRQGAPFGTEAFF. The CDR3 DNA reads as TGTGCCATCAGAAGACAGGGGGCCCCGTTTGGCACTGAAGCTTTCTTT.

This clonotype was seen a few times. The chain recombines TRBV6-1 with TRBJ2-2; possible D gene TRBD1, 7 bases. V was cut by 4 bases and J by 2 bases, with 20 bases left in between. Looked up from germline, CDR1 is MNHNS and CDR2 is SASEGT. This CDR3 contains 18 residues. CDR3 protein: CASSGASGGTVNTGELFF. In nucleotides, the CDR3 is TGTGCCAGCAGTGGAGCCTCTGGCGGGACAGTTAACACCGGGGAGCTGTTTTTT.

The chain is built from TRBV3-1 and TRBJ2-1; TRBD2 is a possible D gene (7 bases). V lost 3 bases to trimming and J lost 7 bases, with 10 bases between them. The CDR3 contains 13 residues. Germline CDR1 is LGHDT and CDR2 is YNNKEL (reference sequence). CDR3 loop: CASSHGRGNEQFF. CDR3 DNA sequence: TGTGCCAGCAGCCATGGGAGGGGGAATGAGCAGTTCTTC.

This clonotype was seen more than once but under ten times. V is TRBV7-9 and J is TRBJ2-1, with TRBD2 as a possible D gene (5 bases). The CDR3 loop spans 14 amino acids. CDR1 is SEHNR, CDR2 FQNEAQ, per germline (reference sequence). The germline V and J ends were trimmed by 4 bases and 5 bases, with 12 bases remaining between them. Here the CDR3 reads CASSSPTRNNEQFF. CDR3 in DNA: TGTGCCAGCAGCTCGCCAACTAGAAACAATGAGCAGTTCTTC.

The sample holds a few counts of this clonotype. V and J are TRBV28 and TRBJ2-1, with TRBD2 matching over 8 bases. The V gene's germline CDR1 is MDHEN and CDR2 SYDVKM. This CDR3 is 17 amino acids long. After removal of 5 bases from V and 10 bases from J, the junction contained 19 bases not matched to a gene. CDR3 in amino acids: CASSTYSGMGLQWEQFF. CDR3 DNA sequence: TGTGCCAGCAGTACGTATAGCGGGATGGGGCTACAATGGGAGCAGTTCTTC.

This clonotype was seen a handful of times. The chain recombines TRBV5-6 with TRBJ2-4; tentatively, D is TRBD1 (6 bases). Germline V gene sequence: CDR1 SGHDT, CDR2 YYEEEE. Trimming took off 4 bases at V and 0 bases at J, with 14 bases between the two ends. The length of the CDR3 is 16 residues. The CDR3 region has the DNA TGTGCCAGCAGCATATTGGGGGCTCTAGCCAAAAACATTCAGTACTTC. It is translated as CASSILGALAKNIQYF.

The rearrangement uses TRBV20-1 and TRBJ2-1; D unresolved. CDR3 length: 11 amino acids. In germline, CDR1 is DFQATT, CDR2 SNEGSKA (reference sequence). V shed 4 bases and J shed 12 bases, with 13 bases lying between them. CDR3 amino acids: CSAKLIWGQFF. CDR3 nucleotides: TGCAGTGCTAAGCTCATCTGGGGGCAGTTCTTC.

J is TRBJ2-3 and V is TRBV9, with 8 positions matching TRBD2. The CDR3 runs 16 residues. The trim removed 4 bases at V and 2 bases at J, leaving 9 bases unmatched. CDR1 and CDR2 from the germline V gene are SGDLS and YYNGEE. The chain's CDR3 is CASSFQAGGYTDTQYF. The CDR3 DNA reads TGTGCCAGCAGCTTTCAGGCGGGGGGATACACAGATACGCAGTATTTT. The variable domain in full, with the rest retrieved from reference TRBV9 and TRBJ2-3, is DSGVTQTPKHLITATGQRVTLRCSPRSGDLSVYWYQQSLDQGLQFLIQYYNGEERAKGNILERFSAQQFPDLHSELNLSSLELGDSALYFCASSFQAGGYTDTQYFGPGTRLTVL.